These 5 T cell receptor beta chains came from one sample sequenced in a study of blood T cell repertoires in COVID-19. The protocol was immunoSEQ multiplex PCR, while the TCRdb copy is restricted to in-frame clones and leaves out a portion. The sample shows around 310,000 clones, approximately 89% of them seen only once. The sample taken for sequencing was PBMCs or T cells enriched from blood (not recorded which). These receptors originate from a woman in her twenties or thirties who had recovered from COVID-19.

A few counts support this clone. This rearrangement joins TRBV6-5 to TRBJ1-1; TRBD1 is a possible D gene (5 bases). The length of the CDR3 is 14 residues. The V and J ends lost 5 bases and 8 bases respectively, with 18 bases between them. Looked up from germline, CDR1 is MNHEY and CDR2 is SVGAGI. This CDR3 is CASSLISGSAEAFF. The CDR3 coding sequence is TGTGCCAGCAGTCTAATCTCAGGGTCAGCCGAAGCTTTCTTT.

This chain uses TRBV6-5 with TRBJ1-2; D may be TRBD1 (5 bases). Germline assignment: CDR1 MNHEY and CDR2 SVGAGI. V was pared by 5 bases and J by 8 bases, with 21 bases between. The CDR3 has 15 residues. The DNA of the CDR3 is TGTGCCAGCAGTCGGACATTTACCAACCCTGAGGGCTACACCTTC. This sequence encodes CASSRTFTNPEGYTF.

The chain employs TRBV5-1 and TRBJ1-6, with unresolved D. This CDR3 is built from 15 residues. Germline V gives CDR1 SGHRS, CDR2 YFSETQ. V lost 0 bases and J 10 bases, leaving 14 bases between the germline ends. The CDR3 nucleotides are TGCGCCAGCAGCTTGGCCGGGGTTCGGTACTCACCCCTCCACTTT. Its translation: CASSLAGVRYSPLHF. Full variable domain (outside the CDR3, taken from reference TRBV5-1 and TRBJ1-6): KAGVTQTPRYLIKTRGQQVTLSCSPISGHRSVSWYQQTPGQGLQFLFEYFSETQRNKGNFPGRFSGRQFSNSRSEMNVSTLELGDSALYLCASSLAGVRYSPLHFGNGTRLTVT.

V gene TRBV4-1 combines with J gene TRBJ2-3; 11 positions agree with TRBD1. The CDR3 covers 14 residues. Germline V CDR1 and CDR2: MGHRA, YSYEKL. The ends lost 4 bases at V and 5 bases at J; junction bases unmatched: 2. The CDR3 DNA reads TGCGCCAGCAGCCCCGGGACAGGGGGAGATACGCAGTATTTT. Protein sequence: CASSPGTGGDTQYF.

This clone has only one observation. The genes are TRBV6-6 and TRBJ2-7; D remains ambiguous. Per the germline V gene, CDR1 is MNHNY and CDR2 is SVGAGI (reference sequence). This CDR3 has 14 amino acids. V dropped 6 bases and J dropped 1 base, with 13 bases sitting between them. The CDR3 here is CASSPNDISYEQYF. In DNA form, the CDR3 reads TGTGCCAGCAGCCCCAATGACATATCCTACGAGCAGTACTTC.